A single sample is the source of the 31 T cell receptor beta chains below, sequenced in a study of blood T cells in healthy people across ages. The use of a sample-barcoded 5' primer and a J-beta primer mix characterized a second PCR of roughly 7 to 11 cycles. TCRdb used MiXCR to reprocess the 5' RACE reads, holding one entry per CDR3 protein. Here the sample spans roughly 1,300,000 distinct CDR3 sequences, 55% to 75% being singletons. Sequencing was done on a sample of blood. The receptors shown here come from a man aged 18 to 29 in good health.

This clonotype was recorded many times. The V and J genes are TRBV10-3 and TRBJ2-5; D is undetermined. The CDR3 runs 13 residues. The ends were cut back, 3 bases at V and 3 bases at J, with 8 bases in the middle. Germline CDR1 reads ENHRY; CDR2 reads SYGVKD. The CDR3 protein is CAISDGREETQYF. In nucleotides, the CDR3 is TGTGCCATCAGTGACGGTCGCGAAGAGACCCAGTACTTC.

This clonotype was counted ten times or more. The genes are TRBV4-1 and TRBJ2-7; no clear D gene. Looked up from germline, CDR1 is MGHRA and CDR2 is YSYEKL. V was trimmed by 5 bases and J by 3 bases, leaving 5 bases between them. The CDR3 runs 11 residues. The CDR3 here is CASSNNYEQYF. For the CDR3, the DNA is TGCGCCAGCAGCAATAACTACGAGCAGTACTTC.

The rearrangement joins TRBV12-3 or TRBV12-4 to TRBJ1-4; 7 bases agree with TRBD1. The CDR3 is 14 residues long. V shed 6 bases, J shed 6 bases, and the junction held 7 bases outside the gene matches. Written as DNA, the CDR3 is TGTGCCAGCAGCCGACAGGGAGGTGATGAAAAACTGTTTTTT. Translation gives CASSRQGGDEKLFF.

This clonotype came up a few times. The chain links TRBV4-2 to TRBJ1-2, with 8 bases matching TRBD1. V lost 1 base, J lost 4 bases, and 5 bases stayed unmatched. Germline V gene lookup returns CDR1 LGHNA and CDR2 YNFKEQ. The CDR3 totals 15 residues. The CDR3 is CASSQGSGQGYGYTF. CDR3 coding DNA: TGTGCCAGCAGCCAAGGGTCTGGACAGGGCTATGGCTACACCTTC.

The rearrangement links TRBV7-6 to TRBJ1-4; 7 bases match TRBD1. Germline values: CDR1 SGHVS, CDR2 FNYEAQ. V was pared by 10 bases and J by 5 bases, with 10 bases of the junction left unmatched. CDR3 length: 14 residues. The CDR3 protein is CATRDSSENEKLFF. CDR3 bases: TGTGCCACCCGGGACAGCTCTGAAAATGAAAAACTGTTTTTT.

Only one count was recorded for this clonotype. The chain employs TRBV12-3 or TRBV12-4 and TRBJ2-7, with a possible D match to TRBD2 (7 bases). CDR3 length: 14 amino acids. The V end was cut by 4 bases, the J end by 7 bases, with 17 bases between. CDR3 DNA: TGTGCCAGCAGTTCCCGCCGGGGGGCTCTTGAGCAGTACTTC. Residues: CASSSRRGALEQYF.

V usage is TRBV7-2 and J usage is TRBJ1-3; 9 nucleotides align to TRBD1. J was trimmed by 0 bases and V by 3 bases; bases with no gene match: 6. CDR1 and CDR2 from the germline V gene are SGHTA and FQGNSA. The CDR3 is made up of 17 amino acids. The DNA for the CDR3 is TGTGCCAGCAGCTTGGGACAGGGCCCTCTCTCTGGAAACACCATATATTTT. This sequence encodes CASSLGQGPLSGNTIYF.

V and J are TRBV20-1 and TRBJ1-5; D gene unclear. The V end lost 1 base, the J end lost 6 bases, and 10 bases lay between the germline ends. CDR3 length: 13 amino acids. Germline V lookup: CDR1 DFQATT, CDR2 SNEGSKA (reference sequence). The CDR3 here is CSARGPTAQPQHF. CDR3 nucleotides: TGCAGTGCTAGAGGACCCACGGCTCAGCCCCAGCATTTT.

V and J are TRBV6-1 and TRBJ1-1; 10 bases align to TRBD1. The CDR3 spans 16 residues. J was trimmed by 4 bases and V by 1 base; bases with no gene match: 6. Per the germline V gene, CDR1 is MNHNS and CDR2 is SASEGT. Here the CDR3 DNA reads TGTGCCAGCAGTGAAGGGACAGGGGGGCTAAGCACTGAAGCTTTCTTT. Protein product: CASSEGTGGLSTEAFF.

The chain is built from TRBV25-1 and TRBJ1-2; 7 bases map to TRBD1. The CDR3 has 15 amino acids. In germline, CDR1 is MGHDK, CDR2 SYGVNS. After removal of 3 bases from V and 6 bases from J, the junction contained 10 bases not matched to a gene. The chain's CDR3 is CASSDPTGKIDGYTF. DNA of the CDR3: TGTGCCAGCAGTGATCCGACAGGGAAGATTGATGGCTACACCTTC.

This clonotype showed up just a few times. V gene TRBV6-5 combines with J gene TRBJ2-3; D uncertain. CDR1 and CDR2 from the germline V gene are MNHEY and SVGAGI. CDR3 length: 11 amino acids. The V end was cut by 11 bases, the J end by 6 bases, with 12 bases between. CDR3 sequence reads: CAPTGIDTQYF. CDR3 nucleotide sequence: TGTGCCCCCACTGGTATTGATACGCAGTATTTT.

This clonotype was seen a handful of times. The chain employs TRBV11-2 and TRBJ2-1, with 7 nucleotides matching TRBD2. Unmatched junction bases numbered 2, after V lost 3 bases and J lost 0 bases. The CDR3 runs 15 residues. CDR1 and CDR2 (germline): SGHAT, FQNNGV. The CDR3: CASSLTSTSYNEQFF. CDR3 DNA: TGTGCCAGCAGCTTGACTAGCACCTCCTACAATGAGCAGTTCTTC.

V gene TRBV12-3 or TRBV12-4 combines with J gene TRBJ1-6; no clear D. CDR3 length: 15 residues. Trimming stripped 6 bases from V and 6 bases from J, with 15 bases between. CDR3 protein: CASSLVERGNSPLHF. In nucleotides, the CDR3 is TGTGCCAGCAGCCTAGTTGAACGGGGTAATTCACCCCTCCACTTT.

This chain connects TRBV6-2 or TRBV6-3 to TRBJ2-1; TRBD1 might be the D (7 bases). This CDR3 is 16 amino acids long. Germline CDR1 and CDR2: MNHEY and SVGEGT. Between the trimmed V and J ends, which lost 5 bases and 4 bases, there was a span of 18 bases. CDR3 in DNA: TGTGCCAGCAGTCCCCTGGAGGGACAGTTATACAATGAGCAGTTCTTC. Its translation is CASSPLEGQLYNEQFF.

The V and J genes are TRBV9 and TRBJ2-3; no firm D call. V was shortened by 3 bases and J by 5 bases, with 10 bases between the two germline ends. This CDR3 has 13 residues. CDR1 SGDLS and CDR2 YYNGEE come from the germline V gene. The CDR3 region is CASSDVTGDTQYF. The CDR3 DNA is TGTGCCAGCAGCGACGTAACGGGAGATACGCAGTATTTT.

The rearrangement links TRBV4-3 to TRBJ2-7; the D call may be TRBD1 or TRBD2 (5 bases each). The end of the DNA is better explained by TRBJ2-5, so the J call may be wrong. Germline-derived CDR1 and CDR2 are LGHNA and YSLEER. The CDR3 is 15 residues long. The CDR3 is CASSQDGGLEETQYF. DNA for the CDR3: TGCGCCAGCAGCCAAGATGGGGGTCTAGAGGAGACCCAGTACTTC.

This clonotype was seen just once. The junction and the germline gene differ at one end; a read error may be behind it. The chain has TRBV12-3 or TRBV12-4 and TRBJ1-4; possibly TRBD1 for D (5 bases). There are 16 residues in the CDR3. CDR3 in amino acids: CAGSHGTESGNEKLFF. For the CDR3, the DNA is TGTGCCGGCAGTCACGGGACGGAATCAGGGAATGAAAAACTGTTTTTT.

The chain joins TRBV5-1 to TRBJ2-6, with 11 bases aligning to TRBD1. The germline gives CDR1 SGHRS, CDR2 YFSETQ. V trimming: 1 base; J trimming: 3 bases; junction bases outside the gene matches: 12. The CDR3 has 20 residues. CDR3 nucleotide sequence: TGCGCCAGCAGCTTGATACCTAAAAGGACAGGGGGCTTTGGGGCCAACGTCCTGACTTTC. Translated, it gives CASSLIPKRTGGFGANVLTF. The full variable domain, with the rest looked up from reference TRBV5-1 and TRBJ2-6, is KAGVTQTPRYLIKTRGQQVTLSCSPISGHRSVSWYQQTPGQGLQFLFEYFSETQRNKGNFPGRFSGRQFSNSRSEMNVSTLELGDSALYLCASSLIPKRTGGFGANVLTFGAGSRLTVL.

This clonotype was observed a single time. The CDR3 loop is CASTSNLFGYEQYF. In nucleotides, the CDR3 is TGTGCCAGCACCTCGAATCTCTTTGGCTACGAGCAGTACTTC. The chain is built from TRBV27 and TRBJ2-7; D not certain. V was shortened by 7 bases and J by 3 bases, with 16 bases between the two germline ends. The germline V gene has CDR1 MNHEY and CDR2 SMNVEV (reference sequence). The CDR3 runs to 14 residues.

This chain joins TRBV4-2 and TRBJ2-7, with D perhaps TRBD2 (5 bases). Trimming took 0 bases from V and 5 from J, leaving 8 bases between them. The CDR3 contains 13 residues. CDR1 LGHNA and CDR2 YNFKEQ come from the germline V gene. The CDR3 DNA follows: TGTGCCAGCAGCCAAGACGGGAACAACGAGCAGTACTTC. It translates to CASSQDGNNEQYF.

In DNA, the CDR3 is TGTGCCAGCAGCACGCGGGAGGGCTCCGAGCAGTACTTC. Protein sequence: CASSTREGSEQYF. This chain uses TRBV6-6 with TRBJ2-5; TRBD2 matches 9 bases. The J call may not be correct, given that the DNA end is closer to TRBJ2-7. The CDR3 has 13 amino acids. Germline V gives CDR1 MNHNY, CDR2 SVGAGI (reference sequence).

This clonotype has just a few counts. V and J are TRBV29-1 and TRBJ1-1, with D unresolved. Germline V gene lookup returns CDR1 SQVTM and CDR2 ANQGSEA. Trimming took 4 bases from V and 8 from J, leaving 14 bases between them. The CDR3 consists of 12 residues. CDR3: CSVAVGVTEAFF. The CDR3 DNA is TGCAGCGTTGCCGTCGGGGTCACAGAAGCTTTCTTT.

The chain uses TRBV27 and TRBJ2-7, with a tentative D call TRBD2 (5 bases). CDR3 length: 12 residues. V was cut by 8 bases and J by 7 bases, with 15 bases left in between. Per the germline V gene, CDR1 is MNHEY and CDR2 is SMNVEV (reference sequence). CDR3 sequence: CASGEFGNEQYF. CDR3 DNA: TGTGCCAGCGGGGAGTTCGGCAATGAGCAGTACTTC.

This clonotype was recorded only once. This sequence joins TRBV7-9 and TRBJ1-1; maybe TRBD1 (5 bases). Between the trimmed V and J ends, which lost 3 bases and 2 bases, there was a span of 10 bases. From germline, CDR1 is SEHNR and CDR2 FQNEAQ (reference sequence). This CDR3 spans 14 amino acids. The DNA for the CDR3 is TGTGCCAGCAGCTTCTCAGGGATTAACACTGAAGCTTTCTTT. It is translated as CASSFSGINTEAFF. The full variable domain, with the rest looked up from reference TRBV7-9 and TRBJ1-1, is DTGVSQNPRHKITKRGQNVTFRCDPISEHNRLYWYRQTLGQGPEFLTYFQNEAQLEKSRLLSDRFSAERPKGSFSTLEIQRTEQGDSAMYLCASSFSGINTEAFFGQGTRLTVV.

This clonotype was recorded once. V and J are TRBV2 and TRBJ2-1; 8 bases are a match to TRBD2. The CDR3 covers 15 residues. The ends lost 5 bases at V and 2 bases at J; junction bases unmatched: 5. Germline V gene lookup returns CDR1 SNHLY and CDR2 FYNNEI. CDR3 nucleotide sequence: TGTGCCAGCAGTTACGCGGGAGGCGCCTACAATGAGCAGTTCTTC. It encodes CASSYAGGAYNEQFF. Drawing the rest from reference TRBV2 and TRBJ2-1, the complete variable domain is EPEVTQTPSHQVTQMGQEVILRCVPISNHLYFYWYRQILGQKVEFLVSFYNNEISEKSEIFDDQFSVERPDGSNFTLKIRSTKLEDSAMYFCASSYAGGAYNEQFFGPGTRLTVL.

The chain employs TRBV6-6 and TRBJ1-5, with 8 bases aligning to TRBD1. Trimming took 6 bases from V and 3 from J; bases not matched to a gene: 10. This CDR3 region has 16 residues. Germline V gives CDR1 MNHNY, CDR2 SVGAGI (reference sequence). This chain's CDR3 is CASRDTGTGPNQPQHF. CDR3 in DNA: TGTGCCAGCAGAGACACCGGGACAGGCCCCAATCAGCCCCAGCATTTT.

The chain employs TRBV10-3 and TRBJ2-5, with TRBD1 matching over 8 bases. Looked up from germline, CDR1 is ENHRY and CDR2 is SYGVKD. Unmatched junction bases numbered 14, after V lost 10 bases and J lost 7 bases. The length of the CDR3 is 14 residues. The CDR3 bases are TGTGCCACCGAGGGACAGGCGGGAAGAGGGACCCAGTACTTC. It specifies CATEGQAGRGTQYF.

The V call is TRBV3-1, the J call TRBJ2-1, with D tentatively TRBD1 (6 bases). The DNA end is a closer match to TRBJ2-7, so the J assignment may be wrong. From germline, CDR1 is LGHDT and CDR2 YNNKEL (reference sequence). CDR3 length: 13 amino acids. Written as DNA, the CDR3 is TGTGCCAGCAGCCAGGGGGCCTACAATGAGCAGTACTTC. It is translated as CASSQGAYNEQYF.

On this clonotype itself: A junction end diverges from the germline sequence, so it may reflect a read error. This chain joins TRBV12-3 or TRBV12-4 and TRBJ2-3; a weak D match, TRBD1 (7 bases). This CDR3 region has 14 residues. CDR3 sequence reads: CASSFGGTADAQYF. The CDR3 coding sequence is TGTGCCAGCAGTTTTGGGGGGACAGCAGATGCGCAGTATTTT.

The chain is built from TRBV6-1 and TRBJ2-4, with 11 bases that match TRBD2. The J call may be wrong; the DNA end is better matched by TRBJ2-7. This CDR3 region has 19 residues. Germline CDR1 MNHNS, CDR2 SASEGT. CDR3 sequence: CASSQRRYTTSGGSHEQYF. The CDR3 region has the DNA TGTGCCAGCAGTCAACGAAGATACACCACTAGCGGGGGTTCCCACGAGCAGTACTTC.

This clonotype was seen more than once but under ten times. The chain joins TRBV4-1 to TRBJ2-1; 11 bases align to TRBD1. CDR3 size: 16 residues. The trim removed 6 bases at V and 8 bases at J, leaving 12 bases unmatched. The germline gives CDR1 MGHRA, CDR2 YSYEKL. CDR3 nucleotide sequence: TGCGCCAGCAGTGTGACACCGGGGACAGGGGGTGATGAGCAGTTCTTC. Amino acids: CASSVTPGTGGDEQFF.